The 7 T cell receptor beta chains below come from one sample, sequenced in a study of blood T cells in healthy people across ages. A second PCR, run for about 7 to 11 cycles, used a sample-barcoded 5' primer plus a J-beta primer mix. MiXCR was run by TCRdb on the 5' RACE reads, yielding one entry per CDR3 protein. This table has more than 650,000 distinct CDR3 sequences, around a fifth appearing once. The sequenced material came from blood. The receptors stem from a man aged 65 to 79 in good health.

There are a few counts of this clonotype. This rearrangement joins TRBV7-2 to TRBJ2-5, with D perhaps being TRBD1 or TRBD2 (5 bases each). Trimming took 1 base from V and 3 from J, leaving 15 bases between them. CDR1 and CDR2 from the germline V gene are SGHTA and FQGNSA. The CDR3 is 16 residues long. CDR3 in amino acids: CASSLVNPLGEETQYF. DNA for the CDR3: TGTGCCAGCAGCTTAGTGAATCCTCTGGGGGAAGAGACCCAGTACTTC.

The V call is TRBV10-3, the J call TRBJ2-5; D perhaps matches TRBD2 (6 bases). The germline V gene encodes CDR1 ENHRY and CDR2 SYGVKD. This CDR3 has 13 amino acids. V gave up 6 bases and J gave up 4 bases, with 12 bases separating them. The CDR3 DNA reads as TGTGCCATCAGACGGGAGTTCGGAGAGACCCAGTACTTC. Translation: CAIRREFGETQYF.

The chain employs TRBV14 and TRBJ2-1; 11 bases fit TRBD1. Looked up from germline, CDR1 is SGHDN and CDR2 is FVKESK. This CDR3 has 15 residues. The J segment lost 8 bases and the V segment lost 2 bases, leaving 5 bases of the junction unmatched. The CDR3 region has the DNA TGTGCCAGCAGCCAATTGCGGACAGGGGGCTATGAGCAGTTCTTC. Translation gives CASSQLRTGGYEQFF.

This clonotype was observed a handful of times. CDR3 sequence: CASSSTQYNEQFF. The CDR3 DNA reads TGTGCCAGCAGCTCTACTCAGTACAATGAGCAGTTCTTC. The V gene is TRBV7-9, the J gene TRBJ2-1; D not resolved. The CDR3 runs 13 residues. Germline values: CDR1 SEHNR, CDR2 FQNEAQ (reference sequence). The V end was cut by 4 bases, the J end by 4 bases, with 8 bases between.

The V and J genes are TRBV29-1 and TRBJ2-3; TRBD2 matches 11 bases. The germline V gene has CDR1 SQVTM and CDR2 ANQGSEA. The V gene end was trimmed by 5 bases and the J gene end by 4 bases; junction bases not matched to a gene: 2. The CDR3 extends over 13 amino acids. CDR3 DNA sequence: TGCAGCGTTTTTAGCGGGGGGGCAGATACGCAGTATTTT. Residues: CSVFSGGADTQYF.

Regarding this clonotype: Sequence at one end of the junction differs from germline and may be a read error. V and J are TRBV29-1 and TRBJ2-3, with unresolved D. This CDR3 has 12 amino acids. Germline V CDR1 and CDR2: SQVTM, ANQGSEA. CDR3 region: CTPELSTDAQYF. CDR3 nucleotides: TGCACCCCGGAATTAAGCACAGATGCGCAGTATTTT.

This clonotype was recorded a few times. The rearrangement uses TRBV18 and TRBJ2-3; D is undetermined. Germline lookup yields CDR1 KGHSH and CDR2 LQKENI. Trimming left V 2 bases short and J 6 bases short, with 9 bases between. The CDR3 runs 13 residues. The CDR3: CASSPGQVDTQYF. CDR3 DNA sequence: TGTGCCAGCTCACCAGGGCAGGTTGATACGCAGTATTTT.